The 29 T cell receptor beta chains reported below all come from one sample, sequenced in a study of cytomegalovirus exposure and HLA in healthy donors. 13 Jbeta primers and 60 Vbeta primers were used for the PCR. Some clones are missing from TCRdb's copy, which holds only in-frame ones; the method was immunoSEQ multiplex PCR. Of under 200,000 clones detected, over 75% appear once; the ten largest clones hold 3.8%. Specimen: PBMCs. The receptors originated from a middle-aged man in good health and CMV-seronegative.

The V call is TRBV4-1, the J call TRBJ2-1, with a weak D call TRBD1 (5 bases). There are 16 residues in the CDR3. The germline gives CDR1 MGHRA, CDR2 YSYEKL. The germline V and J ends were trimmed by 0 bases and 3 bases, with 12 bases remaining between them. CDR3 DNA: TGCGCCAGCAGCCAAGATGACCCAGGGAACTACAATGAGCAGTTCTTC. The encoded protein is CASSQDDPGNYNEQFF.

The rearrangement joins TRBV18 to TRBJ1-4, with 8 bases fitting TRBD1. Germline-derived CDR1 and CDR2 are KGHSH and LQKENI. V was pared by 2 bases and J by 0 bases, with 5 bases of the junction left unmatched. The CDR3 loop spans 17 amino acids. For the CDR3, the DNA is TGTGCCAGCTCACCAGGGACAGGCCTTGCAACTAATGAAAAACTGTTTTTT. Translation gives CASSPGTGLATNEKLFF.

The V call is TRBV7-8, the J call TRBJ1-5; 8 bases are a match to TRBD1. There are 17 residues in the CDR3. CDR1 SGHVS and CDR2 FQNEAQ come from the germline V gene. After removal of 1 base from V and 7 bases from J, the junction contained 12 bases not matched to a gene. The CDR3 region is CASSLGSRQGARQPQHF. CDR3 DNA sequence: TGTGCCAGCAGCTTAGGTTCCCGGCAGGGGGCGAGGCAGCCCCAGCATTTT.

The genes are TRBV15 and TRBJ1-2; D call uncertain. CDR3 size: 13 residues. CDR1 is LNHNV and CDR2 is YYDKDF in the germline V gene (reference sequence). Trimming pared 1 base from V and 0 bases from J, leaving 3 bases between. CDR3 amino acids: CATSRVTNYGYTF. The CDR3 region has the DNA TGTGCCACCAGCAGAGTCACTAACTATGGCTACACCTTC.

The rearrangement links TRBV9 to TRBJ2-6, with 8 nucleotides matching TRBD1. With 3 bases clipped from V and 0 bases from J, the junction kept 8 bases outside the gene matches. The CDR3 totals 18 residues. Germline V gives CDR1 SGDLS, CDR2 YYNGEE. This chain's CDR3 is CASSDSGTGHSGANVLTF. CDR3 DNA sequence: TGTGCCAGCAGCGACTCTGGGACAGGACACTCTGGGGCCAACGTCCTGACTTTC.

J is TRBJ1-2 and V is TRBV2; D not resolved. Germline CDR1 and CDR2: SNHLY and FYNNEI. The CDR3 extends over 13 amino acids. V lost 6 bases to trimming and J lost 7 bases, with 15 bases between them. The CDR3, as DNA: TGTGCCAGCAGGTCCGGGGTCATGGCTGGCTACACCTTC. As protein: CASRSGVMAGYTF.

V usage is TRBV7-2 and J usage is TRBJ1-2; 7 positions agree with TRBD1. From germline, CDR1 is SGHTA and CDR2 FQGNSA. This CDR3 has 13 amino acids. V lost 7 bases and J lost 2; bases outside the gene matches: 4. CDR3 DNA sequence: TGTGCCAGCAACTTGGGACAGAACTATGGCTACACCTTC. Translated: CASNLGQNYGYTF.

The rearrangement joins TRBV14 to TRBJ2-7, with D perhaps matching TRBD2 (5 bases). V shed 2 bases and J shed 5 bases, with 10 bases lying between them. Per the germline V gene, CDR1 is SGHDN and CDR2 is FVKESK. The CDR3 loop spans 13 amino acids. The CDR3 DNA reads as TGTGCCAGCAGCCAACTCATGAGGGACGAGCAGTACTTC. Protein sequence: CASSQLMRDEQYF.

The chain employs TRBV7-9 and TRBJ1-4; unclear D gene. The CDR3 spans 16 residues. Germline V gives CDR1 SEHNR, CDR2 FQNEAQ (reference sequence). Trimming took off 0 bases at V and 0 bases at J, with 8 bases between the two ends. The CDR3: CASSLATPTTNEKLFF. CDR3 in DNA: TGTGCCAGCAGCTTAGCGACACCCACAACTAATGAAAAACTGTTTTTT.

Regarding this clone: Other DNA sequences of this sample code for an identical CDR3. This chain uses TRBV19 with TRBJ2-7; D is ambiguous. CDR3 size: 13 residues. CDR1 is LNHDA, CDR2 SQIVND, per germline (reference sequence). The V and J ends lost 3 bases and 0 bases respectively, with 6 bases between them. Here the CDR3 reads CASSIGGSYEQYF. The CDR3 DNA reads as TGTGCCAGTAGTATCGGCGGCTCCTACGAGCAGTACTTC. Complete variable domain (other parts from reference TRBV19 and TRBJ2-7): DGGITQSPKYLFRKEGQNVTLSCEQNLNHDAMYWYRQDPGQGLRLIYYSQIVNDFQKGDIAEGYSVSREKKESFPLTVTSAQKNPTAFYLCASSIGGSYEQYFGPGTRLTVT.

The chain is built from TRBV4-3 and TRBJ1-2; tentatively, D is TRBD1 (5 bases). Trimming removed 1 base at V and 3 bases at J, with 9 bases between. The CDR3 contains 14 residues. Germline CDR1 is LGHNA and CDR2 is YSLEER. CDR3 coding DNA: TGCGCCAGCAGCCAAGGTTGGGGGGACTATGGCTACACCTTC. Protein sequence: CASSQGWGDYGYTF.

The V call is TRBV6-5, the J call TRBJ1-3; D gene uncertain. Looked up from germline, CDR1 is MNHEY and CDR2 is SVGAGI. Trimming removed 4 bases at V and 2 bases at J, with 12 bases between. The CDR3 has 15 amino acids. CDR3 nucleotides: TGTGCCAGCAGTTCTCCGTCAGTCACTGGAAACACCATATATTTT. Its translation is CASSSPSVTGNTIYF.

The chain employs TRBV5-1 and TRBJ1-5, with D tentatively TRBD1 (5 bases). With 1 base removed from V and 7 bases from J, the gap between germline ends came to 18 bases. The germline V gene encodes CDR1 SGHRS and CDR2 YFSETQ. CDR3 size: 16 residues. The CDR3, as DNA: TGCGCCAGCAGCTTGTGGGGAGGGGCTCAAGAACAGCCCCAGCATTTT. This translates into CASSLWGGAQEQPQHF.

This clone appeared a single time. J is TRBJ2-3 and V is TRBV19; 8 bases are a match to TRBD2. The CDR3 length is 15 residues. CDR1 is LNHDA and CDR2 is SQIVND in the germline V gene (reference sequence). Trimming cost V 2 bases and J 4 bases; bases outside gene matches: 5. The CDR3 protein is CASSISSGYSDTQYF. As DNA, the CDR3 is TGTGCCAGTAGTATATCTAGCGGGTACTCAGATACGCAGTATTTT.

This clone was observed a handful of times. This chain connects TRBV10-3 to TRBJ1-1; D unclear. Germline-derived CDR1 and CDR2 are ENHRY and SYGVKD. Trimming left V 3 bases short and J 6 bases short, with 8 bases between. The CDR3 covers 12 residues. The DNA of the CDR3 is TGTGCCATCAGTGATCCGGGATCTGAAGCTTTCTTT. Protein: CAISDPGSEAFF.

This clone has a single count. At one boundary the junction diverges from the germline segment, which might be a read error. The V call is TRBV7-7, the J call TRBJ2-5; D is perhaps TRBD2 (5 bases). This CDR3 is built from 13 residues. The germline V gene has CDR1 SSHAT and CDR2 FNYEAQ (reference sequence). The CDR3 loop is CASSSGLQETRYF. CDR3 nucleotides: TGTGCTAGCAGCTCCGGACTCCAAGAGACCCGGTACTTC.

The CDR3 nucleotides read TGTGCCAGCAGCGACACAGGAAAGTCGGGCTATGGCTACACCTTC. Translation: CASSDTGKSGYGYTF. V is TRBV7-3 and J is TRBJ1-2; a possible D gene is TRBD1 (5 bases). Looked up from germline, CDR1 is SGHTA and CDR2 is FQGTGA. With 5 bases removed from V and 4 bases from J, the gap between germline ends came to 17 bases. This CDR3 is built from 15 residues.

This clone appeared a single time. The chain recombines TRBV6-6 with TRBJ1-2; 8 bases are a match to TRBD1. CDR1 is MNHNY and CDR2 is SVGAGI in the germline V gene (reference sequence). This CDR3 is 14 amino acids long. Trimming at V came to 4 bases and at J to 6 bases, leaving 7 bases not matched to a gene. In DNA, the CDR3 is TGTGCCAGCAGTTTGCTAGGGACAGGTCATGGCTACACCTTC. It codes for CASSLLGTGHGYTF.

The chain uses TRBV11-2 and TRBJ1-4; D might be TRBD1 (6 bases). Between the trimmed V and J ends, which lost 4 bases and 3 bases, there was a span of 12 bases. The CDR3 loop spans 15 amino acids. CDR1 SGHAT and CDR2 FQNNGV come from the germline V gene. The DNA for the CDR3 is TGTGCCAGCAGCTCCACAGGGTTACCTAATGAAAAACTGTTTTTT. Protein: CASSSTGLPNEKLFF.

The chain is built from TRBV4-3 and TRBJ2-1; 9 nucleotides align to TRBD1. The CDR3 covers 17 residues. J lost 2 bases, V lost 2 bases, and 7 bases had no gene match. In germline, CDR1 is LGHNA, CDR2 YSLEER. CDR3 DNA sequence: TGCGCCAGCAGCCAAATTGAGACAGGGGGAACCTACAATGAGCAGTTCTTC. It is translated as CASSQIETGGTYNEQFF.

This chain links TRBV6-1 with TRBJ1-2, with 8 bases identical to TRBD1. The CDR3 totals 14 residues. CDR1 MNHNS and CDR2 SASEGT come from the germline V gene. J lost 0 bases, V lost 6 bases, and 3 bases had no gene match. The CDR3: CASRQGGPNYGYTF. The CDR3 nucleotides read TGTGCCAGCAGACAGGGGGGGCCTAACTATGGCTACACCTTC.

The chain is built from TRBV30 and TRBJ1-6, with D unresolved. CDR3 length equals 13 residues. Germline V CDR1 and CDR2: GTSNPN, SVGIG (reference sequence). Trimming took 0 bases from V and 10 from J, leaving 10 bases between them. The CDR3 region is CAWSVNELSPLHF. The CDR3 coding sequence is TGTGCCTGGAGTGTGAACGAGTTATCACCCCTCCACTTT.

The chain is built from TRBV6-4 and TRBJ2-5, with D maybe TRBD2 (6 bases). Trimming took 6 bases from V and 7 from J, leaving 15 bases between them. This CDR3 is 13 amino acids long. Germline CDR1 and CDR2: MRHNA and SNTAGT. CDR3 sequence: CASSRTMGATQYF. CDR3 DNA sequence: TGTGCCAGCAGCAGGACTATGGGAGCGACCCAGTACTTC.

V gene TRBV19 combines with J gene TRBJ1-6; TRBD1 aligns across 8 bases. The germline CDR1 and CDR2 sequences are LNHDA and SQIVND (reference sequence). The CDR3 has 13 residues. The ends lost 7 bases at V and 6 bases at J; junction bases unmatched: 2. CDR3 nucleotides: TGTGCCAGTAACGACAGGGGTAATTCACCCCTCCACTTT. The encoded protein is CASNDRGNSPLHF.

J is TRBJ2-1 and V is TRBV7-2, with 14 bases matching TRBD2. J was trimmed by 4 bases and V by 4 bases; bases with no gene match: 3. Germline V gene lookup returns CDR1 SGHTA and CDR2 FQGNSA. This CDR3 has 16 residues. CDR3 bases: TGTGCCAGCAGCTCTCGGACTAGCGGGGGGTACAATGAGCAGTTCTTC. This codes for CASSSRTSGGYNEQFF.

V gene TRBV21-1 combines with J gene TRBJ2-5; the table's D call, TRBD1, was not checked against the DNA. TRBV21-1 is an annotated pseudogene. This CDR3 has 15 residues. CDR3 DNA: TGTGCCAGCAGCAACCTGACAGGTAATGGCGAGACCCAGTACTTC. Its translation: CASSNLTGNGETQYF.

The chain recombines TRBV7-8 with TRBJ2-2; the match to TRBD1 covers 9 bases. The germline CDR1 and CDR2 sequences are SGHVS and FQNEAQ. With V trimmed by 4 bases and J by 4 bases, 22 bases remained unmatched. The length of the CDR3 is 21 residues. CDR3 DNA: TGTGCCAGCAGCTCCAGGCCCTCCGGGACAGGGATACTCCGGGGCACCGGGGAGCTGTTTTTT. As protein: CASSSRPSGTGILRGTGELFF.

This clone was found once. The V gene is TRBV4-1, the J gene TRBJ2-3; 7 positions match TRBD2. This CDR3 is 15 amino acids long. CDR1 is MGHRA, CDR2 YSYEKL, per germline. The V segment lost 4 bases and the J segment 5 bases; nucleotides outside the gene matches: 9. CDR3 in amino acids: CASSRPSGVQDTQYF. The CDR3 coding sequence is TGCGCCAGCAGCCGGCCAAGCGGGGTGCAAGATACGCAGTATTTT.

This chain uses TRBV10-3 with TRBJ2-3, with 9 bases that match TRBD2. The V gene's germline CDR1 is ENHRY and CDR2 SYGVKD. V lost 3 bases to trimming and J lost 5 bases; unmatched junction nucleotides: 9. The CDR3 has 16 residues. The CDR3 protein is CAISDLAGGRRDTQYF. The CDR3 coding sequence is TGTGCCATCAGTGACCTGGCGGGGGGGAGAAGAGATACGCAGTATTTT.